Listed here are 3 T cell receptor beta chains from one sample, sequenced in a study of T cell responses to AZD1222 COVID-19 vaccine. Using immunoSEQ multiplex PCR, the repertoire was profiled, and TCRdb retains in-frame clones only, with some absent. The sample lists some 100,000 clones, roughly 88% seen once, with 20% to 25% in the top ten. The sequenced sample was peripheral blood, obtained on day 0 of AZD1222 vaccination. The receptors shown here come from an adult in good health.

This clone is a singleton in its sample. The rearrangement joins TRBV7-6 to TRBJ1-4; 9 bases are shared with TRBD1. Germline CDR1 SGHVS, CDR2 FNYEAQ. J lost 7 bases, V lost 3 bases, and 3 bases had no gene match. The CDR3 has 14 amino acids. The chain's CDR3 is CASSLDRGFEKLFF. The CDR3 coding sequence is TGTGCCAGCAGCTTGGACAGGGGTTTTGAAAAACTGTTTTTT.

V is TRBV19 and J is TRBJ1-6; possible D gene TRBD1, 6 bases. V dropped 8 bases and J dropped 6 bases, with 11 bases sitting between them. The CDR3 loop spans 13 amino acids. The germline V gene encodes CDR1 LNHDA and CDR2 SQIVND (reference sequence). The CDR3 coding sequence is TGTGCCAGTGTACAGGGTTCTAATTCACCCCTCCACTTT. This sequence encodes CASVQGSNSPLHF. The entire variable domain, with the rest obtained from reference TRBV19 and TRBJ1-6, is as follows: DGGITQSPKYLFRKEGQNVTLSCEQNLNHDAMYWYRQDPGQGLRLIYYSQIVNDFQKGDIAEGYSVSREKKESFPLTVTSAQKNPTAFYLCASVQGSNSPLHFGNGTRLTVT.

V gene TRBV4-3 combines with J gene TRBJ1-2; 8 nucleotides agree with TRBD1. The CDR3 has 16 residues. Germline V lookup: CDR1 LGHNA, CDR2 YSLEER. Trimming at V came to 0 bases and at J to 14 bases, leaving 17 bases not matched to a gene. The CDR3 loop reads CASSQDHGTGGTRVTF. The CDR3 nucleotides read TGCGCCAGCAGCCAAGATCATGGGACAGGTGGGACCCGCGTAACCTTC.